These T cell receptor beta chains were read from a single sample in a study of cytomegalovirus exposure and HLA in healthy donors. The method was immunoSEQ multiplex PCR; TCRdb's version includes in-frame clones alone and lacks a portion of them. The table has 100,000 to 150,000 clones, roughly four fifths seen once. The material sequenced was PBMCs. These receptors originate from a woman in her thirties or forties in good health and CMV-seropositive. Both conserved end residues are part of each CDR3. The D gene is left open where the match is weak. Where a row states a size, it is once, few, many or the class of an expanded clone; other rows omit it.

D: TRBD2; size: NA; V: TRBV27; J: TRBJ2-7; DNA: TGTGCCAGCAGTGGATGGGGCGGGAGCTCCTACGAGCAGTACTTC; CDR3: CASSGWGGSSYEQYF
D: TRBD2; size: NA; V: TRBV4-1; J: TRBJ2-1; DNA: TGCGCCAGCAGCCAAGCCCTAGCGGGCTCCTACAATGAGCAGTTCTTC; CDR3: CASSQALAGSYNEQFF
D: TRBD2; size: NA; V: TRBV2; J: TRBJ2-2; DNA: TGTGCCAGCATAGCGGGAGTGGGAACCGGGGAGCTGTTTTTT; CDR3: CASIAGVGTGELFF
D: NA; size: NA; V: TRBV5-1; J: TRBJ2-1; DNA: TGCGCCAGCAGCTTGGCAGGGCTCTCCTACAATGAGCAGTTCTTC; CDR3: CASSLAGLSYNEQFF
D: NA; size: once; V: TRBV28; J: TRBJ2-1; DNA: TGTGCCAGCAGTTTATATCTGGGGGCAAGCAATGAGCAGTTCTTC; CDR3: CASSLYLGASNEQFF
D: TRBD2; size: once; V: TRBV9; J: TRBJ2-7; DNA: TGTGCCAGCAGCGCCACACTAGCGGGAGAGCAGTACTTC; CDR3: CASSATLAGEQYF
D: TRBD2; size: NA; V: TRBV27; J: TRBJ2-5; DNA: TGTACCTCGAGGAGGGGACTAGCTGGAGAGACCCAGTACTTC; CDR3: CTSRRGLAGETQYF
D: TRBD2; size: NA; V: TRBV10-2; J: TRBJ2-3; DNA: TGCGCCAGCAGGAACCCGGGACTAGCGGGCGGACACACAGATACGCAGTATTTT; CDR3: CASRNPGLAGGHTDTQYF
D: TRBD2; size: NA; V: TRBV7-2; J: TRBJ2-7; DNA: TGTGCCAGCAGTCTAAGCGGGATAGGGTCCTACGAGCAGTACTTC; CDR3: CASSLSGIGSYEQYF
D: TRBD1; size: NA; V: TRBV7-9; J: TRBJ2-5; DNA: TGTGCCAGCAGCTTAGCAGACAGGGCGCAAGAGACCCAGTACTTC; CDR3: CASSLADRAQETQYF
D: NA; size: NA; V: TRBV7-9; J: TRBJ2-1; DNA: TGTGCCAGCTCAACGGCAGGGTCCGTGGGCGGTGAGCAGTTCTTC; CDR3: CASSTAGSVGGEQFF
D: NA; size: NA; V: TRBV19; J: TRBJ1-3; DNA: TGTGCCAGTAGTCAAAATCCAGGGATTCCTGGAAACACCATATATTTT; CDR3: CASSQNPGIPGNTIYF
D: NA; size: NA; V: TRBV6-5; J: TRBJ1-4; DNA: TGTGCCAGCAGGGCACGCGACAGGACTAATGAAAAACTGTTTTTT; CDR3: CASRARDRTNEKLFF
D: TRBD1; size: NA; V: TRBV6-5; J: TRBJ1-1; DNA: TGTGCCAGCAGTTACTCGGGACAGAGTAGTGGGGCTTTCTTT; CDR3: CASSYSGQSSGAFF
D: TRBD1; size: NA; V: TRBV7-2; J: TRBJ2-1; DNA: TGTGCCAGCAGCCCCCAAGACAGGGGGCAGTTCTTC; CDR3: CASSPQDRGQFF
D: TRBD1; size: once; V: TRBV9; J: TRBJ1-1; DNA: TGTGCCAGCAGCGCCGGGACAGGACTTGAAGCTTTCTTT; CDR3: CASSAGTGLEAFF
D: TRBD1; size: NA; V: TRBV13; J: TRBJ2-5; DNA: TGTGCCAGCAGCTTAGAGGGGGACAGGGGTAGAGAAAAGTACTTC; CDR3: CASSLEGDRGREKYF
D: NA; size: NA; V: TRBV28; J: TRBJ2-1; DNA: TGTGCCAGCAGTTTTGGCCAGGGTTGGAATGAGCAGTTCTTC; CDR3: CASSFGQGWNEQFF
D: NA; size: NA; V: TRBV6-5; J: TRBJ1-1; DNA: TGTGCCAGCAGTTACGGTCGGGGTGGGCTGAACACTGAAGCTTTCTTT; CDR3: CASSYGRGGLNTEAFF
D: NA; size: NA; V: TRBV4-1; J: TRBJ2-4; DNA: TGCGCCAGCAGCCAACCCACAGGGATGTTAGCCAAAAACATTCAGTACTTC; CDR3: CASSQPTGMLAKNIQYF
D: NA; size: few; V: TRBV12-2; J: TRBJ1-1; DNA: TGTGCAAGTCGCACTCGGACAGGGAGGGACACTGAAGCTTTCTTT; CDR3: CASRTRTGRDTEAFF
D: TRBD2; size: NA; V: TRBV11-2; J: TRBJ2-1; DNA: TGTGCCAGCAGCCCTAGCGGGAGTTTAGGCAATGAGCAGTTCTTC; CDR3: CASSPSGSLGNEQFF
D: NA; size: NA; V: TRBV18; J: TRBJ2-1; DNA: TGTGCCAGCTCGTCCTTGCGGGATACATCCTACAATGAGCAGTTCTTC; CDR3: CASSSLRDTSYNEQFF
D: NA; size: NA; V: TRBV29-1; J: TRBJ1-3; DNA: TGCAGCGTAGGGGACAACTCTGGAAACACCATATATTTT; CDR3: CSVGDNSGNTIYF
D: TRBD2; size: NA; V: TRBV30; J: TRBJ2-7; DNA: TGTGCCTGGCTGAGGACTAGCGGCCACGAGCAGTACTTC; CDR3: CAWLRTSGHEQYF
D: NA; size: once; V: TRBV2; J: TRBJ2-4; DNA: TGTGCCAGCAGTGAGTCGGTCCTTTTAGCCAAAAACATTCAGTACTTC; CDR3: CASSESVLLAKNIQYF
D: TRBD1; size: NA; V: TRBV7-3; J: TRBJ2-5; DNA: TGTGCCAGCAGTCAGGGGGCAATTGAGACCCAGTACTTC; CDR3: CASSQGAIETQYF
D: NA; size: NA; V: TRBV19; J: TRBJ2-1; DNA: TGTGCCAGTAGCCCCTGGGTGGGCAGGGTTTACAATGAGCAGTTCTTC; CDR3: CASSPWVGRVYNEQFF
D: NA; size: NA; V: TRBV7-8; J: TRBJ2-1; DNA: TGTGCCAGCAGCCTCTTTAGCGGCTCCTACAATGAGCAGTTCTTC; CDR3: CASSLFSGSYNEQFF
D: NA; size: NA; V: TRBV21-1; J: TRBJ1-5; DNA: TGTGCCAGCAGCAAAGGCCCCCGGACAGTCAGCCCCCAGCATTTT; CDR3: CASSKGPRTVSPQHF
D: TRBD2; size: NA; V: TRBV7-9; J: TRBJ2-3; DNA: TGTTCCAGCAGCTCCCCTACGCTAGATAGCGGGAGGACAGATACGCAGTATTTT; CDR3: CSSSSPTLDSGRTDTQYF
D: TRBD2; size: NA; V: TRBV5-1; J: TRBJ2-3; DNA: TGCGCCAGCAGCATAGCGGGAGTGATAGATACGCAGTATTTT; CDR3: CASSIAGVIDTQYF
D: NA; size: NA; V: TRBV7-9; J: TRBJ1-2; DNA: TGTGCCAGCAGCTTAGAGGCGGCTTATGGCTACACCTTC; CDR3: CASSLEAAYGYTF
D: NA; size: NA; V: TRBV4-2; J: TRBJ1-3; DNA: TGTGCCAGCAGCCTCCGGACGGGGTACTCTGGAAACACCATATATTTT; CDR3: CASSLRTGYSGNTIYF
D: TRBD2; size: NA; V: TRBV19; J: TRBJ2-1; DNA: TGTGCCAGCAGGAGCGGGACTAGCTCCTACAATGAGCAGTTCTTC; CDR3: CASRSGTSSYNEQFF
D: TRBD2; size: few; V: TRBV28; J: TRBJ2-1; DNA: TGTGCCAGCAGTTTCACTAGCGGGAGTTCGTTCTTC; CDR3: CASSFTSGSSFF
D: TRBD1; size: NA; V: TRBV13; J: TRBJ2-3; DNA: TGTGCCAGCAGCTTACAGGGGGCCGCAGATACGCAGTATTTT; CDR3: CASSLQGAADTQYF
D: TRBD1; size: NA; V: TRBV19; J: TRBJ2-3; DNA: TGTGCCAGTTCGTACAGGGGGCAGACAGATACGCAGTATTTT; CDR3: CASSYRGQTDTQYF
D: NA; size: NA; V: TRBV29-1; J: TRBJ1-5; DNA: TGCAGCGTCAAACAGGAAAATCAGCCCCAGCATTTT; CDR3: CSVKQENQPQHF
D: TRBD2; size: NA; V: TRBV10-2; J: TRBJ2-5; DNA: TGCGCCAGCAGAGATAGCGGGAGAGGCGAGACCCAGTACTTC; CDR3: CASRDSGRGETQYF
D: TRBD1; size: NA; V: TRBV30; J: TRBJ2-5; DNA: TGTGCCTGGAGGGGGGACAGTCCAGAGGAGAACCCAGACCTCCAAGAGACCCAGTACTTC; CDR3: CAWRGDSPEENPDLQETQYF
D: NA; size: NA; V: TRBV28; J: TRBJ1-1; DNA: TGTGCCAGCATCCTGGGCGGGGGTCGGGGTGAAGCTTTCTTT; CDR3: CASILGGGRGEAFF
D: NA; size: NA; V: TRBV5-1; J: TRBJ2-3; DNA: TGCGCCAGCAGCTTGGCCCGTCCCACAGATACGCAGTATTTT; CDR3: CASSLARPTDTQYF
D: NA; size: NA; V: TRBV19; J: TRBJ2-1; DNA: TGTGCCAGTAGTATAGAGGGGAGCTCCTACAATGAGCAGTTCTTC; CDR3: CASSIEGSSYNEQFF
D: NA; size: once; V: TRBV19; J: TRBJ2-1; DNA: TGTGCCAGTAGTGCGGGACTCCTATTCAATGAGCAGTTCTTC; CDR3: CASSAGLLFNEQFF
D: NA; size: NA; V: TRBV7-8; J: TRBJ2-3; DNA: TGTGCCAGCAGCTTAGAATCTCGTAATACGCAGTATTTT; CDR3: CASSLESRNTQYF
D: TRBD2; size: NA; V: TRBV5-6; J: TRBJ2-1; DNA: TGTGCCAGCAGGAGACTAGCGTCGTACGATGAGCAGTTCTTC; CDR3: CASRRLASYDEQFF
D: TRBD1; size: few; V: TRBV2; J: TRBJ2-7; DNA: TGTGCCAGCAGTGAAGCGTTCAGACAGGGGGCCTACGAGCAGTACTTC; CDR3: CASSEAFRQGAYEQYF
D: TRBD2; size: NA; V: TRBV5-4; J: TRBJ2-3; DNA: TGTGCCAGCAGCTTCCGGGAGGGCCGGGGAGTTACGCAGTATTTT; CDR3: CASSFREGRGVTQYF
D: NA; size: NA; V: TRBV5-1; J: TRBJ1-1; DNA: TGCGCCAGCAGCTTGGACAGGACGGGCACTGAAGCTTTCTTT; CDR3: CASSLDRTGTEAFF
D: NA; size: NA; V: TRBV7-9; J: TRBJ2-1; DNA: TGTGCCAGCAGCCCCTATGGCGGGTGGGAGAGCCACAATGAGCAGTTCTTC; CDR3: CASSPYGGWESHNEQFF
D: NA; size: NA; V: TRBV10-3; J: TRBJ1-5; DNA: TGTGCCATCAGCACGGGGGACAATCAGCCCCAGCATTTT; CDR3: CAISTGDNQPQHF
D: NA; size: NA; V: TRBV5-6; J: TRBJ1-3; DNA: TGTGCCAGCAGAAGGACAGCAGGCGGGACCATATATTTT; CDR3: CASRRTAGGTIYF
D: TRBD1; size: NA; V: TRBV6-5; J: TRBJ2-5; DNA: TGTGCCAGCAGTTACTCGACAGGGCCAGAGACCCAGTACTTC; CDR3: CASSYSTGPETQYF
D: NA; size: once; V: TRBV5-6; J: TRBJ1-1; DNA: TGTGCCAGCAGCTCGGAAGGACTGACCAACACTGAAGCTTTCTTT; CDR3: CASSSEGLTNTEAFF